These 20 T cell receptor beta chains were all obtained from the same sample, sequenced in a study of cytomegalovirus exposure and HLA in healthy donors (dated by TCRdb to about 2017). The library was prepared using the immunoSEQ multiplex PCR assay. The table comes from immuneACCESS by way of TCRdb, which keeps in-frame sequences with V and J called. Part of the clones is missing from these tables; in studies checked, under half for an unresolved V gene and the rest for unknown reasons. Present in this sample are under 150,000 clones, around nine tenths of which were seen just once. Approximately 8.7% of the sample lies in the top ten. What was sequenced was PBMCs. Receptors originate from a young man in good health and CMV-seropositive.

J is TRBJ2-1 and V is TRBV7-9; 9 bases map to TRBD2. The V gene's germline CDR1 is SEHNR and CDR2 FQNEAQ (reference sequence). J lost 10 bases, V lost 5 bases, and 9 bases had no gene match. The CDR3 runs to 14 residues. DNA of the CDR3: TGTGCCAGCAGCACGGGCGGGAGGGTGGAGGAGCAGTTCTTC. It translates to CASSTGGRVEEQFF.

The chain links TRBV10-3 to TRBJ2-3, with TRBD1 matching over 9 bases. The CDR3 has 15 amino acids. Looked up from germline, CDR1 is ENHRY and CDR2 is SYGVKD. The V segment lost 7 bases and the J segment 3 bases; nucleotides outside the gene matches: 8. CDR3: CAITKQGAMTDTQYF. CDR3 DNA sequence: TGTGCCATCACAAAACAGGGGGCGATGACAGATACGCAGTATTTT.

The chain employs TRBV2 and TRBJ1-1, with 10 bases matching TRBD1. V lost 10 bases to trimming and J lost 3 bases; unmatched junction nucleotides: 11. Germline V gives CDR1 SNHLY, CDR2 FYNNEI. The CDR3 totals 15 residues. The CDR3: CAKRTGDRGHTEAFF. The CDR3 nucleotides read TGTGCCAAACGGACCGGGGACAGGGGTCACACTGAAGCTTTCTTT.

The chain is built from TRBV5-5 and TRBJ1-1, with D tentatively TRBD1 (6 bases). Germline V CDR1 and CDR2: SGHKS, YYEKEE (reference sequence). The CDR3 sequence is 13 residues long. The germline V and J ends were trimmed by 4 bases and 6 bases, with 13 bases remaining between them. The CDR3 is CASSSSGVAEAFF. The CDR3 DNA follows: TGTGCCAGCAGCAGCTCAGGGGTGGCTGAAGCTTTCTTT.

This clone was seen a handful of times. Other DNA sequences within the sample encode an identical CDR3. The CDR3 spells CASSLAGYGNTIYF. CDR3 DNA sequence: TGCGCCAGCAGCTTGGCGGGTTATGGAAACACCATATATTTT. The chain uses TRBV5-1 and TRBJ1-3; D is ambiguous. Germline V gene sequence: CDR1 SGHRS, CDR2 YFSETQ. The CDR3 runs 14 residues. Trimming pared 0 bases from V and 3 bases from J, leaving 7 bases between.

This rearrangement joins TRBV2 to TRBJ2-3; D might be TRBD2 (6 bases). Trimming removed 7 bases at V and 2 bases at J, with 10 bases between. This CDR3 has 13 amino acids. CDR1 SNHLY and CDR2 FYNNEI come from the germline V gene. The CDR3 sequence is CASKWGVTDTQYF. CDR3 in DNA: TGTGCCAGCAAGTGGGGGGTCACAGATACGCAGTATTTT.

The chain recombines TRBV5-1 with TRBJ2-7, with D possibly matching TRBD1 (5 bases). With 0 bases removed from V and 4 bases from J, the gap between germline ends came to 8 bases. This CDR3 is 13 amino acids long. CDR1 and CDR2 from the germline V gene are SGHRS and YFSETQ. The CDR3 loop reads CASSLGQRYEQYF. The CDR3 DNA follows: TGCGCCAGCAGCTTGGGACAGAGGTACGAGCAGTACTTC.

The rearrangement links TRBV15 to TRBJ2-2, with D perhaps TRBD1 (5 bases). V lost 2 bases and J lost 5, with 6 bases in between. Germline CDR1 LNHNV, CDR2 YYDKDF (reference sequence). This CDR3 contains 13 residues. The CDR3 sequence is CATSRQGTGELFF. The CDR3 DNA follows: TGTGCCACCAGCAGACAGGGTACCGGGGAGCTGTTTTTT.

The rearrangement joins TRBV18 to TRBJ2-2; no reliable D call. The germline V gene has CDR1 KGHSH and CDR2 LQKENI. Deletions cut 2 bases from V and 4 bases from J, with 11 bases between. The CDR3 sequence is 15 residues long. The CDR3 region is CASSPSAEVTGELFF. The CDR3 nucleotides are TGTGCCAGCTCACCATCGGCAGAGGTCACCGGGGAGCTGTTTTTT.

CDR3 sequence reads: CASSRQGRNEQFF. The DNA of the CDR3 is TGTGCCAGCAGTCGACAGGGGAGGAATGAGCAGTTCTTC. The J gene is TRBJ2-1, the V gene TRBV6-5; 8 bases match TRBD1. CDR3 size: 13 residues. In germline, CDR1 is MNHEY, CDR2 SVGAGI. The V segment lost 5 bases and the J segment 7 bases; nucleotides outside the gene matches: 4.

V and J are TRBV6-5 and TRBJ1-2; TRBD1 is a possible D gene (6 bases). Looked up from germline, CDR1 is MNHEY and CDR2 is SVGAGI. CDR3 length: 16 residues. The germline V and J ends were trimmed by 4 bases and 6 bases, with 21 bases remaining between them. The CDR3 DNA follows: TGTGCCAGCAGTTCTGGGACACTAAGGAGTTTAGATGGCTACACCTTC. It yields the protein CASSSGTLRSLDGYTF.

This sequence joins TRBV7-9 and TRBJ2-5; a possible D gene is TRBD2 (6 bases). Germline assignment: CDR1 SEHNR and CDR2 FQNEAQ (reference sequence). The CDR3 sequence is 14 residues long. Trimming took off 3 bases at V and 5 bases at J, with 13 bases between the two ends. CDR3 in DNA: TGTGCCAGCAGCTTTATAGGGGCGGGGGAGACCCAGTACTTC. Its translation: CASSFIGAGETQYF.

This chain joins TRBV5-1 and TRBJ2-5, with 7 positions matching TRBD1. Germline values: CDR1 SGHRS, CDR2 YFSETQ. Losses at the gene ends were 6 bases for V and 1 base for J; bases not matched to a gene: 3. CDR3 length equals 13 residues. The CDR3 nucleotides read TGCGCCAGCAAACGGGACAGCCAAGAGACCCAGTACTTC. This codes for CASKRDSQETQYF. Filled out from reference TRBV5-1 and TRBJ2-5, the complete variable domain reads KAGVTQTPRYLIKTRGQQVTLSCSPISGHRSVSWYQQTPGQGLQFLFEYFSETQRNKGNFPGRFSGRQFSNSRSEMNVSTLELGDSALYLCASKRDSQETQYFGPGTRLLVL.

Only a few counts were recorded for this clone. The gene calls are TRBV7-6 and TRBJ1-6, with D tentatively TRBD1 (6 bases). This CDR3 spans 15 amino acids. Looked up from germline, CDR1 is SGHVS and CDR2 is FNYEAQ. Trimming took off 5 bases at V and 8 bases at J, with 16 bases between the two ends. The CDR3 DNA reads TGTGCCAGCAGCAGTAGGGGGTTGCCCCATTCACCCCTCCACTTT. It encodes CASSSRGLPHSPLHF.

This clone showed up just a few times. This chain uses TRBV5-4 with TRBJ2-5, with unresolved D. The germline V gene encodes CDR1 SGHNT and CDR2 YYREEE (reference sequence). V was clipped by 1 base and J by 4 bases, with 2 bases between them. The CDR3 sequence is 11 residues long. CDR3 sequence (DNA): TGTGCCAGCAGCTTGCGAGAGACCCAGTACTTC. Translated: CASSLRETQYF.

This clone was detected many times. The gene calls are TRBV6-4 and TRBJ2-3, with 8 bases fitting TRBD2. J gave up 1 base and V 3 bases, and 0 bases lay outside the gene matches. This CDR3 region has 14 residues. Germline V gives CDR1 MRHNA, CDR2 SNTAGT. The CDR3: CASSEAGGTDTQYF. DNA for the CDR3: TGTGCCAGCAGTGAAGCGGGGGGCACAGATACGCAGTATTTT.

Here the CDR3 DNA reads TGTGCCAGCAGCTTAGGGGGGGACAGACAAAGCCATAGCAATCAGCCCCAGCATTTT. Translating it yields CASSLGGDRQSHSNQPQHF. V is TRBV11-3 and J is TRBJ1-5; 7 nucleotides line up with TRBD1. V was clipped by 1 base and J by 0 bases; unmatched bases: 12. This CDR3 is built from 19 residues. The V gene's germline CDR1 is SGHNT and CDR2 YENEEA.

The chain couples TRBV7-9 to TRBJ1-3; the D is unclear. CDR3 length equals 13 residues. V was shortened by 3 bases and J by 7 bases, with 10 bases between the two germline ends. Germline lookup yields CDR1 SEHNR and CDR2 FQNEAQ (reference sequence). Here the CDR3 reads CASSFSGRNTIYF. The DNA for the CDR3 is TGTGCCAGCAGCTTTTCAGGAAGGAACACCATATATTTT.

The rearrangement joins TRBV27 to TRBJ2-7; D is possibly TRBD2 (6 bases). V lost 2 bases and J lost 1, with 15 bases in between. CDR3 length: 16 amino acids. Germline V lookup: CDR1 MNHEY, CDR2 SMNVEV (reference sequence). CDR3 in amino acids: CASSLTGDLASYEQYF. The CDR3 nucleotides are TGTGCCAGCAGTTTAACGGGAGATCTAGCTTCCTACGAGCAGTACTTC.

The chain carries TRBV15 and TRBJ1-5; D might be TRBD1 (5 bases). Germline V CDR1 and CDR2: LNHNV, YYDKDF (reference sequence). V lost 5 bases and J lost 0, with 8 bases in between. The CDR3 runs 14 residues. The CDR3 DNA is TGTGCCACCAGCGCAGGGTATAGCAATCAGCCCCAGCATTTT. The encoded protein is CATSAGYSNQPQHF.